These 25 T cell receptor beta chains were sequenced from one sample in a study of cytomegalovirus exposure and HLA in healthy donors (dated by TCRdb to the late 2010s). Libraries were made using the immunoSEQ multiplex PCR assay. TCRdb's version of the immuneACCESS table is confined to in-frame rearrangements and falls short of the full clone set. An unresolved V gene accounts for under half of the shortfall where checked; the remainder is of unknown origin. For this sample there are 350,000 or so clones; roughly 90% appear just once. The ten largest clones represent around 0.8% of the sample. The sequenced sample was PBMCs. These receptors were obtained from a woman aged 18-29 years in good health and CMV-seronegative.

Only one count was recorded for this clone. This rearrangement joins TRBV5-6 to TRBJ2-1; 10 positions agree with TRBD1. There are 15 residues in the CDR3. The V and J ends lost 4 bases and 4 bases, in that order; junction bases with no gene match: 5. Germline-derived CDR1 and CDR2 are SGHDT and YYEEEE. In DNA form, the CDR3 reads TGTGCCAGCAGCATTGGACAGGGGGGGTACAATGAGCAGTTCTTC. This sequence encodes CASSIGQGGYNEQFF.

V usage is TRBV7-2 and J usage is TRBJ2-1; 10 bases align to TRBD2. Germline V gene data show CDR1 as SGHTA and CDR2 as FQGNSA. This CDR3 has 17 amino acids. Trimming took 0 bases from V and 8 from J; bases not matched to a gene: 10. The CDR3 protein is CASSLAPSGSLAYEQFF. The DNA for the CDR3 is TGTGCCAGCAGCTTAGCTCCTAGCGGGAGTCTGGCATATGAGCAGTTCTTC.

This clone occurred a few times. Its ends do not fully match the called genes, so a read error is possible. V usage is TRBV6-1 and J usage is TRBJ1-2, with D uncertain. Per germline, CDR1 MNHNS and CDR2 SASEGT. The CDR3 covers 12 residues. CDR3 residues: CASSVSLAPLSF. The CDR3 coding sequence is TGTGCCAGCAGCGTGTCGTTGGCCCCGCTCTCCTTC.

The V and J genes are TRBV6-5 and TRBJ1-2; D gene unclear. The V and J ends lost 0 bases and 0 bases respectively, with 5 bases between them. Germline loops: CDR1 MNHEY, CDR2 SVGAGI. The CDR3 runs to 14 residues. In DNA form, the CDR3 reads TGTGCCAGCAGTTACTCGGCACCTAACTATGGCTACACCTTC. It is translated as CASSYSAPNYGYTF.

The chain employs TRBV28 and TRBJ1-5; perhaps TRBD1 as D (5 bases). CDR3 length equals 17 residues. Per germline, CDR1 MDHEN and CDR2 SYDVKM. Trimming took off 6 bases at V and 0 bases at J, with 18 bases between the two ends. CDR3 sequence: CASSPGGGFSSNQPQHF. CDR3 sequence (DNA): TGTGCCAGCAGCCCCGGGGGTGGTTTTAGTAGCAATCAGCCCCAGCATTTT.

There are a few counts of this clone. The rearrangement uses TRBV7-3 and TRBJ2-3; 10 bases are a match to TRBD2. V lost 5 bases, J lost 5 bases, and 10 bases stayed unmatched. This CDR3 is 16 amino acids long. The germline CDR1 and CDR2 sequences are SGHTA and FQGTGA. CDR3 nucleotide sequence: TGTGCCAGCAGCGCGGGGCTAGCGGGAGCAGGAGATACGCAGTATTTT. Residues: CASSAGLAGAGDTQYF. Complete variable domain (other parts from reference TRBV7-3 and TRBJ2-3): GAGVSQTPSNKVTEKGKYVELRCDPISGHTALYWYRQSLGQGPEFLIYFQGTGAADDSGLPNDRFFAVRPEGSVSTLKIQRTERGDSAVYLCASSAGLAGAGDTQYFGPGTRLTVL.

V gene TRBV4-1 combines with J gene TRBJ1-5, with D maybe TRBD1 (6 bases). The CDR3 length is 15 residues. Germline CDR1 MGHRA, CDR2 YSYEKL. V dropped 1 base and J dropped 6 bases, with 13 bases sitting between them. CDR3 residues: CASSQGGHAIQPQHF. CDR3 coding DNA: TGCGCCAGCAGCCAAGGGGGGCACGCAATTCAGCCCCAGCATTTT.

CDR3 protein: CASSQVESGEGYTF. The DNA for the CDR3 is TGTGCCAGCAGCCAAGTAGAATCAGGGGAAGGCTACACCTTC. The V and J genes are TRBV4-2 and TRBJ1-2; TRBD1 might be the D (6 bases). From germline, CDR1 is LGHNA and CDR2 YNFKEQ. V was clipped by 1 base and J by 8 bases, with 14 bases between them. The CDR3 sequence is 14 residues long.

The chain combines TRBV4-1 with TRBJ2-7; 12 nucleotides agree with TRBD2. CDR1 is MGHRA and CDR2 is YSYEKL in the germline V gene. V lost 4 bases to trimming and J lost 5 bases; unmatched junction nucleotides: 12. The CDR3 covers 17 residues. The DNA for the CDR3 is TGCGCCAGCAGCCCGGGACTAGCGGGCCCGTACGGCCACGAGCAGTACTTC. It encodes CASSPGLAGPYGHEQYF.

The chain links TRBV11-2 to TRBJ2-7, with 7 bases matching TRBD2. Trimming cost V 1 base and J 2 bases; bases outside gene matches: 5. The CDR3 totals 15 residues. The V gene's germline CDR1 is SGHAT and CDR2 FQNNGV. The CDR3 reads CASSLAGGSTYEQYF. The CDR3 coding sequence is TGTGCCAGCAGCTTAGCGGGGGGATCGACCTACGAGCAGTACTTC.

The V call is TRBV27, the J call TRBJ2-1, with D possibly matching TRBD2 (5 bases). CDR3 length equals 16 residues. Trimming removed 4 bases at V and 2 bases at J, with 15 bases between. The germline CDR1 and CDR2 sequences are MNHEY and SMNVEV (reference sequence). The CDR3 sequence: CASSSPALAPYNEQFF. Here the CDR3 DNA reads TGTGCCAGCAGTTCACCCGCCCTAGCCCCCTACAATGAGCAGTTCTTC.

The chain is built from TRBV4-3 and TRBJ2-7, with D possibly being TRBD2 (5 bases). The CDR3 covers 14 residues. V lost 0 bases, J lost 2 bases, and 8 bases lay in between. Germline values: CDR1 LGHNA, CDR2 YSLEER. CDR3 nucleotides: TGCGCCAGCAGCCAAGATCTCGGGACCTACGAGCAGTACTTC. Translating gives CASSQDLGTYEQYF.

The count of this clone is one. The rearrangement uses TRBV7-6 and TRBJ2-1; D is perhaps TRBD2 (6 bases). The CDR3 extends over 13 amino acids. Germline V gene lookup returns CDR1 SGHVS and CDR2 FNYEAQ. V lost 5 bases to trimming and J lost 8 bases, with 13 bases between them. CDR3 DNA sequence: TGTGCCAGCAGCCCCAGGCGGGGAGATGAGCAGTTCTTC. Its protein is CASSPRRGDEQFF.

V and J are TRBV13 and TRBJ2-3; D is unresolved. Trimming took off 0 bases at V and 4 bases at J, with 14 bases between the two ends. CDR1 is PRHDT and CDR2 is FYEKMQ in the germline V gene (reference sequence). This CDR3 contains 16 residues. CDR3 sequence reads: CASSLGALFASDTQYF. In DNA, the CDR3 is TGTGCCAGCAGCTTAGGGGCCCTGTTCGCATCAGATACGCAGTATTTT.

This chain connects TRBV29-1 to TRBJ2-2; TRBD2 agrees at 9 bases. The germline gives CDR1 SQVTM, CDR2 ANQGSEA. The length of the CDR3 is 14 residues. Germline trimming cut 4 bases from V and 7 bases from J; bases unmatched to any gene: 7. CDR3 DNA: TGCAGCGTTGTAGCGGGAGATCCGGGCGGGGAGCTGTTTTTT. Protein: CSVVAGDPGGELFF.

This clone has a handful of counts. CDR3 amino acids: CASSPSGEQYF. CDR3 sequence (DNA): TGTGCCAGCTCACCGTCGGGGGAGCAGTACTTC. The V gene is TRBV18, the J gene TRBJ2-7; possibly TRBD2 for D (5 bases). The CDR3 has 11 residues. V was shortened by 3 bases and J by 7 bases, with 7 bases between the two germline ends. Germline V gene data show CDR1 as KGHSH and CDR2 as LQKENI.

This chain links TRBV9 with TRBJ2-2; TRBD1 might be the D (5 bases). From germline, CDR1 is SGDLS and CDR2 YYNGEE. Trimming left V 3 bases short and J 7 bases short, with 10 bases between. The CDR3 is 13 residues long. CDR3 DNA sequence: TGTGCCAGCAGCGCAGGACATAACGGGGAGCTGTTTTTT. Translated, it gives CASSAGHNGELFF.

Written as DNA, the CDR3 is TGTGCCAGCAGCCAAGAGAGGATTGACTACGAGCAGTACTTC. The encoded protein is CASSQERIDYEQYF. This chain links TRBV4-2 with TRBJ2-7; D ambiguous. CDR1 and CDR2 (germline): LGHNA, YNFKEQ. The CDR3 covers 14 residues. V was cut by 0 bases and J by 3 bases, with 9 bases left in between.

V usage is TRBV27 and J usage is TRBJ1-1; 11 nucleotides line up with TRBD1. The length of the CDR3 is 15 residues. With V trimmed by 5 bases and J by 5 bases, 7 bases remained unmatched. Looked up from germline, CDR1 is MNHEY and CDR2 is SMNVEV (reference sequence). This CDR3 reads CASSPWTGGATEAFF. CDR3 in DNA: TGTGCCAGCAGTCCCTGGACAGGGGGCGCGACTGAAGCTTTCTTT.

This clone was counted once. The chain employs TRBV11-3 and TRBJ2-5; 9 bases map to TRBD2. Germline CDR1 and CDR2: SGHNT and YENEEA. V trimming: 1 base; J trimming: 5 bases; junction bases outside the gene matches: 8. The CDR3 covers 16 residues. DNA of the CDR3: TGTGCCAGCAGCTTAGCGGCTAGCGGGAAGAGGGAGACCCAGTACTTC. Translating gives CASSLAASGKRETQYF.

Regarding this clone: This same CDR3 is encoded by further DNA sequences in the sample. The chain recombines TRBV7-2 with TRBJ1-4; tentatively, D is TRBD1 (6 bases). This CDR3 is 13 amino acids long. The V end lost 1 base, the J end lost 8 bases, and 8 bases lay between the germline ends. The V gene's germline CDR1 is SGHTA and CDR2 FQGNSA. DNA for the CDR3: TGTGCCAGCAGCTTAGGCCAGGGGGAAAAACTGTTTTTT. Encoded protein: CASSLGQGEKLFF.

The chain carries TRBV27 and TRBJ1-1, with 8 bases fitting TRBD1. Germline assignment: CDR1 MNHEY and CDR2 SMNVEV (reference sequence). The length of the CDR3 is 13 residues. The junction had 4 bases not matched to a gene; V was cut back by 5 bases and J by 5 bases. The CDR3 loop is CASSGQGWTEAFF. CDR3 coding DNA: TGTGCCAGCAGTGGACAGGGATGGACTGAAGCTTTCTTT.

The chain couples TRBV9 to TRBJ1-4, with TRBD1 matching over 7 bases. Germline CDR1 reads SGDLS; CDR2 reads YYNGEE. CDR3 length: 14 amino acids. V dropped 3 bases and J dropped 4; count of bases not matched to a gene: 3. The CDR3 here is CASSGGQSNEKLFF. The CDR3 DNA follows: TGTGCCAGCAGCGGGGGACAGAGTAATGAAAAACTGTTTTTT. Supplemented by reference TRBV9 and TRBJ1-4, the full variable domain reads DSGVTQTPKHLITATGQRVTLRCSPRSGDLSVYWYQQSLDQGLQFLIQYYNGEERAKGNILERFSAQQFPDLHSELNLSSLELGDSALYFCASSGGQSNEKLFFGSGTQLSVL.

The V and J genes are TRBV10-3 and TRBJ2-1, with 8 bases fitting TRBD2. The CDR3 is made up of 13 amino acids. Germline V gives CDR1 ENHRY, CDR2 SYGVKD. Germline trimming cut 7 bases from V and 3 bases from J; bases unmatched to any gene: 2. In DNA form, the CDR3 reads TGTGCCATCAAGGCGGGAGGCTACAATGAGCAGTTCTTC. Translating gives CAIKAGGYNEQFF.

The chain employs TRBV5-1 and TRBJ1-5; 7 nucleotides match TRBD1. V lost 4 bases and J lost 3; bases outside the gene matches: 7. The CDR3 sequence is 15 residues long. Germline CDR1 SGHRS, CDR2 YFSETQ. As DNA, the CDR3 is TGCGCCAGCAGCCCCGGGACAGAATTCAATCAGCCCCAGCATTTT. It codes for CASSPGTEFNQPQHF.